The rows below give T cell receptor beta chains drawn from one sample of a study of low-dose radiotherapy and immunotherapy resistance in tumors. TCRdb called the reads again in MiXCR, with one record for every CDR3 protein. The data contain 100,000 or so distinct CDR3 sequences, more than 20% of them singletons. The sample in question was PBMCs, obtained after low-dose radiotherapy plus immunotherapy. The source is a male donor with prostate cancer. CDR3s include the opening cysteine and the closing phenylalanine or tryptophan. Each record gives: J gene, D gene, V gene, clone size, CDR3 DNA, CDR3 protein. A D gene is named only where the DNA matches it firmly. Some rows have no size entry. The others give once, few or many, or a class for an expanded clone.

>TRBJ2-5|TRBD2|TRBV29-1|many
TGCAGCCTACTTCGGAGCGGGAAAGAGACCCAGTACTTC
CSLLRSGKETQYF
>TRBJ2-7|TRBD1|TRBV12-3/TRBV12-4|many
TGTGCCAGCAGTTTAACACAGGGGGCAAGAGAGCAGTACTTC
CASSLTQGAREQYF
>TRBJ1-1|NA|TRBV5-5|many
TGTGCCAGCAGCTTCTCGGGGGGGAACACTGAAGCTTTCTTT
CASSFSGGNTEAFF
>TRBJ1-2|NA|TRBV5-1|many
TGCGCCAGCAGCCCCACAGGGCCCAACTATGGCTACACCTTC
CASSPTGPNYGYTF
>TRBJ2-7|NA|TRBV5-1|many
TGCGCCAGCAACCCCTGGGGGCAAGCAGAAGAGCAGTACTTC
CASNPWGQAEEQYF
>TRBJ2-3|NA|TRBV29-1|many
TGCAGCGTTGTGGTGGGGAGCACAGATACGCAGTATTTT
CSVVVGSTDTQYF
>TRBJ2-7|NA|TRBV7-9|many
TGTGCCAGCAGCTATGGGGGACTCGCCTACGAGCAGTACTTC
CASSYGGLAYEQYF
>TRBJ2-7|TRBD1|TRBV5-6|many
TGTGCCAGCAGCCTGGGACAGGGTTCCTACGAGCAGTACTTC
CASSLGQGSYEQYF
>TRBJ2-1|NA|TRBV5-4|many
TGTGCCAGCAGGAAGTCCACAGGAGGCGATGAGCAGTTCTTC
CASRKSTGGDEQFF
>TRBJ2-7|TRBD2|TRBV6-2/TRBV6-3|many
TGTGCCAGCAGTACCCAAAGCGGGGAAGAGCAGTACTTC
CASSTQSGEEQYF
>TRBJ2-6|NA|TRBV20-1|few
TGCAGTGCTAGAGGATGGGGTGGGAGCTTCTCTGGGGCCAACGTCCTGACTTTC
CSARGWGGSFSGANVLTF
>TRBJ1-5|NA|TRBV19|many
TGTGCCAGTATGAGGGGGGCAGATGGACAGCCCCAGCATTTT
CASMRGADGQPQHF
>TRBJ2-1|NA|TRBV7-9|many
TGTGCCAGCAGCTTAGACAGCCGGGTATCCGATGAGCAGTTCTTC
CASSLDSRVSDEQFF
>TRBJ2-2|TRBD2|TRBV11-2|many
TGTGCCAGCACGTCCGGGACTAGCGGGGGGGTTGGGGACACCGGGGAGCTGTTTTTT
CASTSGTSGGVGDTGELFF
>TRBJ2-2|NA|TRBV7-9|many
TGTGCCAGCAGCTTAGTCTGGGGGGAGCTGTTTTTT
CASSLVWGELFF
>TRBJ2-5|TRBD1|TRBV10-2|many
TGCGCCAGCAGTGACTACGAGAGGGGGCGCGGGGAGACCCAGTACTTC
CASSDYERGRGETQYF
>TRBJ2-5|NA|TRBV7-2|many
TGTGCCAGCAGCTTAGGAGGGACAAACCAAGAGACCCAGTACTTC
CASSLGGTNQETQYF
>TRBJ1-6|TRBD1|TRBV12-3/TRBV12-4|few
TGTGCCAGCACCCGGGACAGGATTAATTCACCCCTCCACTTT
CASTRDRINSPLHF
>TRBJ2-5|TRBD2|TRBV11-2|NA
TGTGCCAGCAGCGCACTAGCGCGAGAGACCCAGTACTTC
CASSALARETQYF
>TRBJ2-7|NA|TRBV14|many
TGTGCCAGCAGCCTAACGTATCAGGGAGCTAGCCCATACGAGCAGTACTTC
CASSLTYQGASPYEQYF
>TRBJ2-4|TRBD2|TRBV5-1|NA
TGCGCCAGCAGCTTGTCGCTAGCGGGGGACCGGGGGCGGGCCAAAAACATTCAGTACTTC
CASSLSLAGDRGRAKNIQYF
>TRBJ2-3|NA|TRBV5-1|many
TGCGCCAGCAGCTTGGAGGCAGGGTATGCAGATACGCAGTATTTT
CASSLEAGYADTQYF
>TRBJ2-7|TRBD1|TRBV5-6|many
TGTGCCAGCAGCCGAATCGACAGGGATTCTCGCGAGCAGTACTTC
CASSRIDRDSREQYF
>TRBJ2-3|NA|TRBV6-6|many
TGTGCCAGCAGCGTCCCGGGCACAGATACGCAGTATTTT
CASSVPGTDTQYF
>TRBJ1-4|TRBD1|TRBV5-1|many
TGCGCCAGCAGCCCCCACGGGACAGGGAATGAAAAACTGTTTTTT
CASSPHGTGNEKLFF
>TRBJ1-1|NA|TRBV7-2|many
TGTGCCAGCAGCCCAAACGTGGGGGGCACTGAAGCTTTCTTT
CASSPNVGGTEAFF
>TRBJ1-1|NA|TRBV10-3|many
TGTGCCATCAGGCCCCTCGTCGGGAGGGCTGAAGCTTTCTTT
CAIRPLVGRAEAFF
>TRBJ1-4|NA|TRBV7-2|NA
TGTGCCAGCAGCCTCGGACGTGGCGTTGAAAAACTGTTTTTT
CASSLGRGVEKLFF
>TRBJ2-4|NA|TRBV11-2|many
TGTGCCAGCAGCTTAGAGGGAGTTTGGGAAACATTCAACTTC
CASSLEGVWETFNF
>TRBJ2-3|NA|TRBV18|many
TGTGCCAGCTCACAAAGGCAAGATACGCAGTATTTT
CASSQRQDTQYF
>TRBJ2-3|TRBD2|TRBV27|NA
TGTGCCAGCCAGAGAGCGGGGTCCACAGATACGCAGTATTTT
CASQRAGSTDTQYF
>TRBJ1-6|NA|TRBV20-1|NA
TGCAGTGCCACTTCCTATAATTCACCCCTCCACTTT
CSATSYNSPLHF
>TRBJ2-1|TRBD2|TRBV11-2|NA
TGTGCCAGCAGCTTGACACTCGTACTAGCGGGGGGTCATGATCGGTTCTTC
CASSLTLVLAGGHDRFF
>TRBJ1-5|NA|TRBV10-3|NA
TGTGCCATCAGCACGGGACGGTTCAATCAGCCCCAGCATTTT
CAISTGRFNQPQHF
>TRBJ1-6|NA|TRBV18|many
TGTGCCAGCTCACCAGGGGCAGTCCCTAATTCACCCCTCCACTTT
CASSPGAVPNSPLHF
>TRBJ1-1|NA|TRBV7-2|NA
TGTGCCAGCAGCTTAGATGGGGTGCGTGGCACTGAAGCTTTCTTT
CASSLDGVRGTEAFF
>TRBJ2-5|NA|TRBV19|NA
TGTGCCAGTAGTATAGATTCCGTGGCGGCTAAATTGGAGACCCAGTACTTC
CASSIDSVAAKLETQYF
>TRBJ2-1|NA|TRBV20-1|many
TGCAGTGCCGATAGGGGGGCCTCCTACAATGAGCAGTTCTTC
CSADRGASYNEQFF
>TRBJ2-4|NA|TRBV10-3|many
TGTGCCATCAGTGCTGATCTGGGGGGAGACATTCAGTACTTC
CAISADLGGDIQYF
>TRBJ2-1|NA|TRBV27|many
TGTGCCAGCAGTCTCCGACTAACCAATGAGCAGTTCTTC
CASSLRLTNEQFF
>TRBJ2-3|TRBD2|TRBV6-6|many
TGTGCCAGCAGTTACGGCGCGGGGGGGGGAGATACGCAGTATTTT
CASSYGAGGGDTQYF
>TRBJ2-1|NA|TRBV14|many
TGTGCCAGCAGCCAAGACAGGGAGTCCAATGAGCAGTTCTTC
CASSQDRESNEQFF
>TRBJ2-2|TRBD2|TRBV6-5|many
TGTGCCAGCAGCCCCCAACTAGCGGGGGTTGTCACCGGGGAGCTGTTTTTT
CASSPQLAGVVTGELFF
>TRBJ2-7|NA|TRBV7-9|many
TGTGCCAGCAGCTCCCCGCGATCACCCTCCTACGAGCAGTACTTC
CASSSPRSPSYEQYF
>TRBJ1-1|NA|TRBV11-2|many
TGTGCCAGCAGCTTAGATCCGGGGAGAGAAGCTTTCTTT
CASSLDPGREAFF
>TRBJ1-6|TRBD1|TRBV4-2|few
TGTGCCAGCAGCCAAGGGGTGTCGGGACAGCCGAATTCACCCCTCCACTTT
CASSQGVSGQPNSPLHF
>TRBJ2-2|TRBD2|TRBV3-1|NA
TGTGCCAGCAGCCCCGCTAGCGGGGGGGCGAGGACCGGGGAGCTGTTTTTT
CASSPASGGARTGELFF
>TRBJ1-3|NA|TRBV3-1|NA
TGTGCCAGCAGCCCCCGTTCGGGAAACACCATATATTTT
CASSPRSGNTIYF
>TRBJ1-5|NA|TRBV6-6|many
TGTGCCAGCATCCCCGGCGGGGAAAATCAGCCCCAGCATTTT
CASIPGGENQPQHF
>TRBJ2-1|NA|TRBV29-1|many
TGCAGCGCAGACGGACTCTTGAATGAGCAGTTCTTC
CSADGLLNEQFF
>TRBJ2-3|NA|TRBV7-2|NA
TGTGCCAGCAGCTTATTCCCTAATGGAGATACGCAGTATTTT
CASSLFPNGDTQYF
>TRBJ1-4|TRBD1|TRBV4-3|many
TGCGCCAGCAGCCTCATTGACAGGGTCGGTAATGAAAAACTGTTTTTT
CASSLIDRVGNEKLFF
>TRBJ1-1|NA|TRBV10-2|few
TGCGCCAGCCTGAGGGGCGAATGGAACACTGAAGCTTTCTTT
CASLRGEWNTEAFF
>TRBJ1-1|NA|TRBV12-5|many
TGTGCTAGTGGTCGCGACAGCAAGGGGGCTTTCTTT
CASGRDSKGAFF
>TRBJ2-5|NA|TRBV27|NA
TGTGCCAGCCAAATCCCGGGACGGAAAACTGGGGCCCAGTACTTC
CASQIPGRKTGAQYF
>TRBJ2-1|NA|TRBV20-1|many
TGCAGTGCTACCCGACAGGACAATGAGCAGTTCTTC
CSATRQDNEQFF
>TRBJ2-5|TRBD2|TRBV30|NA
TGTGCCTGGAGGCAGCGGGGAGGGGAGACCCAGTACTTC
CAWRQRGGETQYF
>TRBJ1-2|NA|TRBV7-9|many
TGTGCCAGCAGCTCGTACAGCGGAGACTACACCTTC
CASSSYSGDYTF
>TRBJ2-5|TRBD1|TRBV20-1|many
TGCAGTGCCGATAAAGGGACAGCCGTGGAGACCCAGTACTTC
CSADKGTAVETQYF